These 17 T cell receptor beta chains share one sample of origin, sequenced in a study of T cell responses to AZD1222 COVID-19 vaccine. Generated by immunoSEQ multiplex PCR, the TCRdb table keeps only in-frame clones and is missing some. This table holds about 120,000 clones, around 84% found once. Here the sequenced sample was peripheral blood, taken on day 0 of AZD1222 vaccination. These receptors all stem from an adult in good health.

The chain combines TRBV5-8 with TRBJ1-4; D perhaps matches TRBD1 (6 bases). Germline assignment: CDR1 SGHTS and CDR2 YDEGEE. The CDR3 has 15 residues. V lost 0 bases and J 2 bases, leaving 8 bases between the germline ends. CDR3 residues: CASSLGRGTNEKLFF. The CDR3 DNA follows: TGTGCCAGCAGCTTGGGGAGGGGGACTAATGAAAAACTGTTTTTT.

This rearrangement joins TRBV7-2 to TRBJ1-5; TRBD1 matches at 9 bases. This CDR3 region has 15 residues. CDR1 and CDR2 from the germline V gene are SGHTA and FQGNSA. V lost 4 bases to trimming and J lost 4 bases; unmatched junction nucleotides: 5. CDR3 DNA sequence: TGTGCCAGCAGCTCCTGGACAGGGGCTAATCAGCCCCAGCATTTT. It is translated as CASSSWTGANQPQHF.

The genes are TRBV28 and TRBJ1-2, with 9 bases matching TRBD1. The germline V gene encodes CDR1 MDHEN and CDR2 SYDVKM. This CDR3 has 13 residues. V shed 6 bases, J shed 8 bases, and the junction held 7 bases outside the gene matches. The CDR3 DNA sequence: TGTGCCAGCAGCCAGGACAGGGGTGGGGGCTACACCTTC. This gives the protein CASSQDRGGGYTF.

The CDR3 sequence is CASSSGLASDTQYF. The CDR3 DNA reads as TGTGCCAGTAGTTCCGGACTAGCATCAGATACGCAGTATTTT. The chain recombines TRBV19 with TRBJ2-3; 8 bases are a match to TRBD2. CDR1 LNHDA and CDR2 SQIVND come from the germline V gene (reference sequence). V lost 5 bases and J lost 4; bases outside the gene matches: 5. The CDR3 has 14 residues.

The V call is TRBV28, the J call TRBJ1-6, with TRBD1 as a possible D gene (5 bases). The CDR3 is made up of 15 amino acids. The germline CDR1 and CDR2 sequences are MDHEN and SYDVKM. Trimming cost V 8 bases and J 0 bases, with 11 bases left between them. In DNA form, the CDR3 reads TGTGCCAGCCTCTCGGGGGGCTCCTATAATTCACCCCTCCACTTT. Its translation: CASLSGGSYNSPLHF.

The gene calls are TRBV7-8 and TRBJ2-7, with D unclear. This CDR3 has 16 residues. V lost 1 base to trimming and J lost 2 bases, with 15 bases between them. The V gene's germline CDR1 is SGHVS and CDR2 FQNEAQ. CDR3 sequence: CASSLVRSARAYEQYF. The CDR3 coding sequence is TGTGCCAGCAGCTTAGTACGGTCCGCCAGAGCCTACGAGCAGTACTTC.

In DNA form, the CDR3 reads TGTGCCAGCAGCCAAGGGGTAGGAACTAGCGGGGGTCCCGCAGATACGCAGTATTTT. Encoded protein: CASSQGVGTSGGPADTQYF. The J gene is TRBJ2-3, the V gene TRBV4-2; 11 positions match TRBD2. The CDR3 has 19 amino acids. With V trimmed by 1 base and J by 4 bases, 13 bases remained unmatched. The V gene's germline CDR1 is LGHNA and CDR2 YNFKEQ.

The chain couples TRBV7-3 to TRBJ2-7, with a tentative D call TRBD2 (7 bases). This CDR3 spans 13 amino acids. Trimming cost V 5 bases and J 6 bases, with 14 bases left between them. Germline lookup yields CDR1 SGHTA and CDR2 FQGTGA. The CDR3 is CASSPKRGGEQYF. The CDR3 region has the DNA TGTGCCAGCAGCCCCAAAAGGGGGGGCGAGCAGTACTTC.

The rearrangement uses TRBV2 and TRBJ2-3; D gene ambiguous. This CDR3 is built from 15 residues. Looked up from germline, CDR1 is SNHLY and CDR2 is FYNNEI. Trimming pared 2 bases from V and 2 bases from J, leaving 11 bases between. CDR3 sequence: CASSEFVAPTDTQYF. CDR3 DNA sequence: TGTGCCAGCAGTGAATTCGTAGCTCCCACAGATACGCAGTATTTT.

J is TRBJ2-7 and V is TRBV5-1, with unresolved D. The V gene lost 0 bases and the J gene lost 2 bases, with 9 bases spanning the gap. In germline, CDR1 is SGHRS, CDR2 YFSETQ. The CDR3 runs 14 residues. The CDR3 DNA follows: TGCGCCAGCAGCTTGGAACCCGAGCCCTACGAGCAGTACTTC. It yields the protein CASSLEPEPYEQYF.

V usage is TRBV4-2 and J usage is TRBJ2-4; D call uncertain. V lost 5 bases, J lost 1 base, and 12 bases lay in between. This CDR3 is 15 amino acids long. The germline V gene encodes CDR1 LGHNA and CDR2 YNFKEQ. The CDR3 here is CASSSTPDAKNIQYF. CDR3 nucleotide sequence: TGTGCCAGCAGCTCGACACCGGACGCCAAAAACATTCAGTACTTC.

This clone has just a few counts. This rearrangement joins TRBV2 to TRBJ1-6; weak D call: TRBD1 (5 bases). Per germline, CDR1 SNHLY and CDR2 FYNNEI. The CDR3 has 16 residues. V lost 8 bases to trimming and J lost 8 bases, with 22 bases between them. CDR3 sequence reads: CASRRDVGQRDSPLHF. DNA of the CDR3: TGTGCCAGCCGACGGGACGTTGGGCAACGGGATTCACCCCTCCACTTT.

This clone was seen just once. Other nucleotide sequences from this sample produce the same CDR3. The rearrangement links TRBV6-5 to TRBJ2-1; D not resolved. CDR3 size: 11 residues. Germline lookup yields CDR1 MNHEY and CDR2 SVGAGI. Deletions cut 5 bases from V and 2 bases from J, with 1 base between. The CDR3 DNA sequence: TGTGCCAGCAGTCCCTACAATGAGCAGTTCTTC. It is translated as CASSPYNEQFF.

V and J are TRBV6-5 and TRBJ2-7; 11 bases are shared with TRBD2. Germline-derived CDR1 and CDR2 are MNHEY and SVGAGI. The CDR3 spans 15 residues. V trimming: 6 bases; J trimming: 2 bases; junction bases outside the gene matches: 6. The DNA of the CDR3 is TGTGCCAGCAGCAATCTAGCGGGAGGTACCTACGAGCAGTACTTC. Residues: CASSNLAGGTYEQYF.

The chain recombines TRBV18 with TRBJ2-5; 9 bases are a match to TRBD1. Germline CDR1 and CDR2: KGHSH and LQKENI. This CDR3 is built from 14 residues. V lost 2 bases, J lost 5 bases, and 3 bases stayed unmatched. The CDR3 is CASSPTGGGETQYF. In DNA form, the CDR3 reads TGTGCCAGCTCACCAACAGGGGGCGGGGAGACCCAGTACTTC.

The chain recombines TRBV7-9 with TRBJ2-5, with D unresolved. The CDR3 covers 12 residues. The germline gives CDR1 SEHNR, CDR2 FQNEAQ (reference sequence). V was shortened by 7 bases and J by 2 bases, with 8 bases between the two germline ends. CDR3 residues: CASKGLQETQYF. The CDR3 coding sequence is TGTGCCAGCAAGGGATTACAAGAGACCCAGTACTTC.

This rearrangement joins TRBV20-1 to TRBJ2-7; 10 nucleotides agree with TRBD2. Germline V gene sequence: CDR1 DFQATT, CDR2 SNEGSKA (reference sequence). Trimming at V came to 3 bases and at J to 3 bases, leaving 8 bases not matched to a gene. The CDR3 spans 15 residues. The CDR3 here is CSASRPERGGYEQYF. The CDR3 bases are TGCAGTGCTAGTCGGCCTGAGCGGGGGGGCTACGAGCAGTACTTC.